This is a list of T cell receptor beta chains from one sample in a study of cytomegalovirus exposure and HLA in healthy donors. Sequencing was performed with immunoSEQ multiplex PCR; in TCRdb, only in-frame clones are kept and a portion is missing. The sample carries over 200,000 clones, around nine tenths recorded once. Source material: PBMCs. The origin of the receptors is a woman aged 18-35 years in good health and CMV-seronegative. Both conserved end residues are part of each CDR3. D genes are given only for firm matches. Not all rows give a size; the values are once, few, many and, for expanded clones, a class.

d_gene	abundance	v_gene	j_gene	CDR3nt	CDR3aa
-	-	TRBV11-1	TRBJ2-7	TGTGCCAGCAGGAGGGGGTCCGGCGAGCAGTACTTC	CASRRGSGEQYF
-	-	TRBV28	TRBJ1-3	TGTGCCAGCAGTTCTGGACAGCTCTCTGGAAACACCATATATTTT	CASSSGQLSGNTIYF
TRBD2	-	TRBV28	TRBJ2-5	TGTGCCAGCAGGAAGACCGCCAGGCGGGAGGGCCTAGAGACCCAGTACTTC	CASRKTARREGLETQYF
-	once	TRBV4-1	TRBJ2-1	TGCGCCAGCAGCCAAGGAACAGGGAAGAAAAACAATGAGCAGTTCTTC	CASSQGTGKKNNEQFF
TRBD2	once	TRBV11-1	TRBJ2-2	TGTGCCAGCAGCTTAGAAGGCGGGAGGAGCGGGGAGCTGTTTTTT	CASSLEGGRSGELFF
-	-	TRBV27	TRBJ2-7	TGTGCCAGCGGTAGACAGGAATCCACCTACGAGCAGTACTTC	CASGRQESTYEQYF
-	-	TRBV4-1	TRBJ2-7	TGCGCCAGCAGCCAAGATGTTTCAAAGATCCTAGGCGCCTACGAGCAGTACTTC	CASSQDVSKILGAYEQYF
TRBD1	-	TRBV27	TRBJ2-7	TGTGCCAGCAGTCTACAGGGGGCGTCCTACGAGCAGTACTTC	CASSLQGASYEQYF
-	-	TRBV6-5	TRBJ2-2	TGTGCCAGCAGTATTAACAGGGATACCGGGGAGCTGTTTTTT	CASSINRDTGELFF
TRBD1	-	TRBV5-6	TRBJ2-7	TGTGCCAGCAGCTCTCCGGACAGGGCCTACGCCTACGAGCAGTACTTC	CASSSPDRAYAYEQYF
TRBD1	-	TRBV6-1	TRBJ1-2	TGTGCCAGCAGTGAAATGGTCGGGACAGGGCATGGCTACACCTTC	CASSEMVGTGHGYTF
TRBD1	-	TRBV7-8	TRBJ2-7	TGTGCCAGCAGCTTAGCAGGGGGCAGCTACGAGCAGTACTTC	CASSLAGGSYEQYF
TRBD1	-	TRBV19	TRBJ2-5	TGTGCCAGTAGTATCGGTCAGGGGGCCCGAGAGACCCAGTACTTC	CASSIGQGARETQYF
-	-	TRBV6-1	TRBJ2-5	TGTGCCAGCAGTGGAATAGGGGGGGTAGAGACCCAGTACTTC	CASSGIGGVETQYF
TRBD1	-	TRBV28	TRBJ2-6	TGTGCCACCGCGTGGGGACAGCCCTCTGGGGCCAACGTCCTGACTTTC	CATAWGQPSGANVLTF
-	-	TRBV7-9	TRBJ2-7	TGTGCCAGCAGCTTCGGGACAAACCCCTACGAGCAGTACTTC	CASSFGTNPYEQYF
TRBD2	-	TRBV5-6	TRBJ2-7	TGTGCCAGCAGCTTAGTGAGACTAGCGGCTCCCTACGAGCAGTACTTC	CASSLVRLAAPYEQYF
TRBD2	-	TRBV6-6	TRBJ2-7	TGTGCCAGCGGCCGGGGGGGGACCGAGCAGTACTTC	CASGRGGTEQYF
-	-	TRBV13	TRBJ1-2	TGTGCCAGCAGCCCTCGGCAGGACAATGGCGTCGGTGGCTACACCTTC	CASSPRQDNGVGGYTF
TRBD1	-	TRBV5-1	TRBJ2-1	TGCGCCAGCAGCATCATCGGACAGGGGTCCTACAATGAGCAGTTCTTC	CASSIIGQGSYNEQFF
-	-	TRBV5-4	TRBJ2-3	TGTGCCAGCAGCTTGGCGACAGGCACAGATACGCAGTATTTT	CASSLATGTDTQYF
-	-	TRBV19	TRBJ2-7	TGTGCCAGTACCTACAGGGCCAGCTCCTACGAGCAGTACTTC	CASTYRASSYEQYF
-	once	TRBV27	TRBJ1-3	TGTGCCAGCAGTTTATCCAGGGCGGGAAACACCATATATTTT	CASSLSRAGNTIYF
TRBD2	-	TRBV7-3	TRBJ2-1	TGTGCCAGCAGCCCCCGGCTAGCGGGAGTTCGTCTTGGTAGTGAGCAGTTCTTC	CASSPRLAGVRLGSEQFF
TRBD1	once	TRBV4-1	TRBJ2-7	TGCGCCAGCAGCCAGACAGGGGGCGCAAGGTCCTACGAGCAGTACTTC	CASSQTGGARSYEQYF
-	-	TRBV7-2	TRBJ2-1	TGTGCCAGCAGCCCATCGGGAAATGAGCAGTTCTTC	CASSPSGNEQFF
TRBD1	-	TRBV6-5	TRBJ1-1	TGTGCCAGCAGTCGACAGGGTTCTTCTGAAGCTTTCTTT	CASSRQGSSEAFF
-	-	TRBV5-1	TRBJ1-1	TGCGCCAGCAGCTTGGAACAGGGCTACACTGAAGCTTTCTTT	CASSLEQGYTEAFF
-	-	TRBV9	TRBJ1-5	TGTGCCAGCAGCGTAGATCAGGGCCGGGGGCAGCCCCAGCATTTT	CASSVDQGRGQPQHF
-	-	TRBV7-2	TRBJ2-5	TGTGCCAGCAGGGAGCTTTATCGGGAGACCCAGTACTTC	CASRELYRETQYF
TRBD1	-	TRBV19	TRBJ2-7	TGTGCCAGTAGTATAGCACAGGGGAAATCCTACGAGCAGTACTTC	CASSIAQGKSYEQYF
TRBD1	-	TRBV7-6	TRBJ2-7	TGTGCCAGCAGCTTCGACCCCAACAGGGGACCTAGCTCCTACGAGCAGTACTTC	CASSFDPNRGPSSYEQYF
-	-	TRBV4-1	TRBJ2-3	TGCGCCAGCAGCCTTCAGGTACAAATCACAGATACGCAGTATTTT	CASSLQVQITDTQYF
TRBD1	-	TRBV27	TRBJ1-3	TGTGCCAGCAGTTTGGCGGCAGGGGGATTGAACACCATATATTTT	CASSLAAGGLNTIYF
-	-	TRBV6-5	TRBJ2-2	TGTGCCAGCAGTTACCCCGGGTCCGGGGAGCTGTTTTTT	CASSYPGSGELFF
-	-	TRBV2	TRBJ2-5	TGTGCCAGCCAGGGCCTGGGAAAAAGCGAGACCCAGTACTTC	CASQGLGKSETQYF
TRBD1	-	TRBV9	TRBJ2-3	TGTGCCAGCAGCGTACGGCAGGGGGCGCTGGCAGATACGCAGTATTTT	CASSVRQGALADTQYF
TRBD2	-	TRBV9	TRBJ2-7	TGTGCCAGCAGCGCCCGTCCTAGCGGGAGTTCCTACGAGCAGTACTTC	CASSARPSGSSYEQYF
TRBD1	once	TRBV19	TRBJ2-7	TGTGCCAGTACCCCGACGGACAGGGGGAGCGAGCAGTACTTC	CASTPTDRGSEQYF
TRBD2	once	TRBV6-5	TRBJ2-7	TGTGCCAGCAGTTACTCCGCTAGCGGGACACATACGAATCAGTACTTC	CASSYSASGTHTNQYF
-	-	TRBV29-1	TRBJ2-7	TGCAGCGTTGAAGGTAGTCTGGGGACTGAGCCCTACGAGCAGTACTTC	CSVEGSLGTEPYEQYF
-	-	TRBV27	TRBJ1-1	TGTGCCAGCAGTCTCACAGGGTTATACACTGAAGCTTTCTTT	CASSLTGLYTEAFF
TRBD1	-	TRBV5-4	TRBJ1-2	TGTGCCAGCAGCATTGGGACAGCTAAGTCTAACTATGGCTACACCTTC	CASSIGTAKSNYGYTF
-	-	TRBV7-4	TRBJ1-1	TGTGCCAGCAGCTTGCAACAGGGACCTTTGACTGAAGCTTTCTTT	CASSLQQGPLTEAFF
TRBD2	-	TRBV9	TRBJ2-3	TGTGCCAGCAGCGTAGTCGGGGGAGGGGGCACAGATACGCAGTATTTT	CASSVVGGGGTDTQYF
TRBD1	-	TRBV2	TRBJ2-1	TGTGCCAGCAACACCGGGACAGGTATCAATGAGCAGTTCTTC	CASNTGTGINEQFF
-	-	TRBV27	TRBJ1-1	TGTGCCAGCAGGGACCTGGAGGAGACTGAAGCTTTCTTT	CASRDLEETEAFF
TRBD2	once	TRBV6-1	TRBJ2-2	TGTGCCAGCAGTGAATTAGTAGCGGGAGGGCCGTTCCCCGGGGAGCTGTTTTTT	CASSELVAGGPFPGELFF
TRBD2	-	TRBV6-5	TRBJ2-2	TGTGCCAGCTCCTTGGCGCTAGCGGGAGCCGGGGAGCTGTTTTTT	CASSLALAGAGELFF